This section outlines one T cell receptor beta chain sequence together with its context. Its antigen is unidentified. 5' RACE that incorporated UMI labels was used to prepare the TRB cDNA libraries. Using the 5' RACE reads, TCRdb records one entry per CDR3 protein without DNA. This table holds some 40,000 distinct CDR3 sequences. The CDR3 totals 14 residues. Germline V CDR1 and CDR2: MRHNA, SNTAGT. The data belong to a study of CXCR3-negative and CXCR3-positive naive CD8 T cells. Overall study context: Per-library TRB read counts averaged about 1.5 +/- 0.3 million, adding up to around 130 million in total. Points from the study as a whole: High diversity, comparable across both naive subsets, contrasted with much lower diversity in memory CD8+ cells.

This chain connects TRBV6-4 to TRBJ2-3. This TCR was recovered from a human donor in good health. Some clones in this sample may be carry-over from other donors' samples. The sequenced material came from memory CD8+ T cells from blood. This chain's CDR3 is CASSSDGDTDTQYF.